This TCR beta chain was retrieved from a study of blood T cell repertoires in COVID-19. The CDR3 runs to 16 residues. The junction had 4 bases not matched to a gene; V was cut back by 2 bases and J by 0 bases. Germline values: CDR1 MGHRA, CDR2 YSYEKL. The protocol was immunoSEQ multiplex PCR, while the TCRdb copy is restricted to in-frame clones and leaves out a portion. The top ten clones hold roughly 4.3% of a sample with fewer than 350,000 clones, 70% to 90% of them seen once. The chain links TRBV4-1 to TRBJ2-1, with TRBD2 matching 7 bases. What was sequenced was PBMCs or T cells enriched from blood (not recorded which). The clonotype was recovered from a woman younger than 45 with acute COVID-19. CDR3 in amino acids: CASSQRREASYNEQFF. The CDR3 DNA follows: TGCGCCAGCAGCCAACGCCGGGAGGCCTCCTACAATGAGCAGTTCTTC.